Listed below are T cell receptor beta chains from one sample, sequenced in a study of cytomegalovirus exposure and HLA in healthy donors. Only in-frame clones appear in the TCRdb table, and some are missing; sequencing was by immunoSEQ multiplex PCR. The sample includes around 250,000 clones, approximately 80% seen only once; the top ten take roughly 7.4%. Sequenced input: PBMCs. The receptors here all came from a woman aged 60-70 years in good health and CMV-seropositive. CDR3s include the opening cysteine and the closing phenylalanine or tryptophan. The order of the fields is D gene, J gene, clone size, V gene, CDR3 protein, CDR3 DNA. The D gene is left open where the match is weak. Part of the rows lack a size; the others show once, few, many or a class for expanded clones.

-	TRBJ1-1	-	TRBV2	CASRLSDTGRAFF	TGTGCCAGCAGGCTCTCGGATACAGGGCGAGCTTTCTTT
TRBD2	TRBJ2-7	-	TRBV6-6	CASSGTSGRGPYEQYF	TGTGCCAGCAGTGGGACTAGCGGGAGGGGACCCTACGAGCAGTACTTC
TRBD1	TRBJ2-7	-	TRBV5-1	CASSFAGTAYEQYF	TGCGCCAGCAGCTTTGCCGGGACAGCCTACGAGCAGTACTTC
TRBD1	TRBJ1-6	-	TRBV6-5	CASSYDGTGSSPLHF	TGTGCCAGCAGTTACGATGGGACAGGTTCTTCACCCCTCCACTTT
TRBD1	TRBJ2-3	-	TRBV7-6	CASSYHATGNTDTQYF	TGTGCCAGCAGCTACCACGCGACAGGGAATACAGATACGCAGTATTTT
-	TRBJ1-2	-	TRBV12-5	CASGLVQGSGGYTF	TGTGCTAGTGGTTTGGTCCAGGGTTCTGGGGGCTACACCTTC
-	TRBJ1-1	few	TRBV18	CASSRKQGYDTEAFF	TGTGCCAGCTCACGGAAACAGGGTTACGACACTGAAGCTTTCTTT
-	TRBJ1-1	once	TRBV30	CAWGSGRTEAFF	TGTGCCTGGGGTTCAGGGCGGACTGAAGCTTTCTTT
-	TRBJ2-5	-	TRBV5-6	CASSFRFGETQYF	TGTGCCAGCAGCTTTCGATTCGGAGAGACCCAGTACTTC
TRBD1	TRBJ1-1	-	TRBV27	CASSTRTGGSEAFF	TGTGCCAGCAGTACTCGGACAGGGGGCAGTGAAGCTTTCTTT
-	TRBJ2-7	-	TRBV5-1	CASSSASGTGSYEQYF	TGCGCCAGCAGCTCCGCGTCCGGGACTGGCTCCTACGAGCAGTACTTC
-	TRBJ2-2	-	TRBV4-3	CASSYRESGELFF	TGCGCCAGCAGCTACAGGGAAAGTGGGGAGCTGTTTTTT
TRBD2	TRBJ2-5	-	TRBV2	CASRQISGKETQYF	TGTGCCAGCAGGCAGATCAGCGGGAAAGAGACCCAGTACTTC
-	TRBJ2-7	-	TRBV19	CASSSAGSGEQYF	TGTGCCAGTAGTAGCGCGGGGAGTGGGGAGCAGTACTTC
TRBD2	TRBJ2-5	-	TRBV30	CASQGLAGGGETQYF	TGTGCCTCTCAAGGACTAGCGGGAGGTGGGGAGACCCAGTACTTC
TRBD2	TRBJ2-1	-	TRBV5-5	CASSFWTSGYNEQFF	TGTGCCAGCAGCTTTTGGACTAGCGGGTACAATGAGCAGTTCTTC
-	TRBJ2-1	-	TRBV9	CASSALAGNEEQFF	TGTGCCAGCAGCGCCCTCGCGGGAAATGAGGAGCAGTTCTTC
TRBD1	TRBJ1-2	-	TRBV6-5	CASIPGGGYGYTF	TGTGCCAGCATCCCAGGGGGAGGATATGGCTACACCTTC
-	TRBJ2-3	-	TRBV5-1	CASSSEEGDTDTQYF	TGCGCCAGCAGCTCCGAGGAGGGTGACACAGATACGCAGTATTTT
TRBD2	TRBJ2-1	-	TRBV10-2	CASSETGLALPRGEQFF	TGCGCCAGCAGTGAGACAGGACTAGCGCTACCAAGGGGTGAGCAGTTCTTC
-	TRBJ2-3	-	TRBV6-5	CASSSDIHPTDTQYF	TGTGCCAGCAGTTCGGACATACACCCCACAGATACGCAGTATTTT
TRBD1	TRBJ2-3	-	TRBV5-1	CASSFRDRSTDTQYF	TGCGCCAGCAGCTTCCGGGACAGGTCCACAGATACGCAGTATTTT
-	TRBJ2-7	-	TRBV29-1	CSALKSSYEQYF	TGCAGCGCCCTCAAGAGCTCCTACGAGCAGTACTTC
TRBD2	TRBJ2-5	few	TRBV7-3	CASSGSGRETQYF	TGTGCCAGCAGCGGGAGCGGGAGAGAGACCCAGTACTTC
TRBD1	TRBJ1-2	-	TRBV27	CASSSTGEGYTF	TGTGCCAGCAGTTCGACAGGGGAGGGCTACACCTTC
-	TRBJ1-2	-	TRBV10-1	CASSNNRVYGYTF	TGCGCCAGCAGTAACAACAGGGTCTATGGCTACACCTTC
-	TRBJ1-2	-	TRBV4-2	CASSQGLSNYGYTF	TGTGCCAGCAGCCAAGGGCTTTCTAACTATGGCTACACCTTC
-	TRBJ2-2	few	TRBV19	CASSTPGFAELFF	TGTGCCAGTAGTACTCCAGGGTTCGCGGAGCTGTTTTTT
TRBD2	TRBJ2-1	-	TRBV4-1	CASSQAGTSRFEQFF	TGCGCCAGCAGCCAAGCCGGGACTAGTCGTTTTGAGCAGTTCTTC
-	TRBJ1-2	-	TRBV4-2	CASSQDQSGGRSDGYTF	TGTGCCAGCAGCCAAGATCAAAGCGGGGGGAGGAGTGACGGCTACACCTTC
-	TRBJ1-1	-	TRBV7-2	CASSLWNSPNTEAFF	TGTGCCAGCAGCTTATGGAACAGCCCAAACACTGAAGCTTTCTTT
-	TRBJ1-2	once	TRBV28	CASRRPENYGYTF	TGTGCCAGCAGAAGACCGGAGAACTATGGCTACACCTTC
-	TRBJ1-1	few	TRBV6-5	CASSYGGGTEAFF	TGTGCCAGCAGTTACGGGGGCGGAACTGAAGCTTTCTTT
-	TRBJ2-1	-	TRBV6-5	CASSAGSSSYNEQFF	TGTGCCAGCAGTGCAGGGTCCAGCTCCTACAATGAGCAGTTCTTC
TRBD2	TRBJ2-1	-	TRBV18	CASSPRTSIGNEQFF	TGTGCCAGCTCACCCAGGACTAGCATTGGCAATGAGCAGTTCTTC
-	TRBJ2-1	-	TRBV11-2	CASSLVRDFNEQFF	TGTGCCAGCAGCTTAGTCCGGGATTTCAATGAGCAGTTCTTC